This T cell receptor (beta chain) appears in the sequencing data of a study of blood T cell repertoires in COVID-19 (dated by TCRdb to 2020 to 2021). Regarding the research as a whole: Collaborator samples came from the United States, Italy and Spain and covered acute and convalescent phases of COVID-19. The material from the prospective study consisted of cDNA or gDNA derived from T cells, B-cell-depleted T cells, or PBMCs. Subjects who had been exposed to COVID-19, were actively infected with it, or had recovered from it provided the deeply sampled blood TCRbeta repertoires that made up the dataset. A freely available public database, intended as a resource for researchers studying the immune response to SARS-CoV-2, is where the repertoires were released. The samples were drawn from the first 160 participants of the ongoing ImmuneRACE study and from 1,254 subjects provided by 6 global collaborators. Nearly every sample came with metadata listing a de-identified subject ID, COVID-19 status, age in years and sex. Where HLA class I and class II types were available, the types were taken from metadata supplied by the sample provider, not from assay-based typing. Broad study findings and their caveats: Clinical and demographic metadata were provided uncurated, with the amount varying by source and participant.

Trimming costs V 4 bases and J 2 bases, and their ends lie 23 bases apart. CDR1 SGHRS and CDR2 YFSETQ are derived from the germline V gene. The CDR3, cysteine through phenylalanine, is 18 amino acids long. Only CDR3 DNA is held: 54 bases, read in frame from base 1. TCRbeta CDR3 regions were amplified from genomic DNA using the immunoSEQ Assay, a bias-controlled multiplex PCR. In the paper's pipeline: The number of nucleated cells in each sample was estimated from the amplification of reference gene primers within the assay. Sequence reads were collapsed and filtered to measure the absolute abundance of every unique TCRbeta CDR3 rearrangement. For each sample, productive Simpson clonality was calculated as the square root of Simpson's diversity index over productive rearrangements. TCRdb took over this immuneACCESS table, retaining in-frame rearrangements with V and J assigned. Such tables are incomplete; in checked studies, under half of the missing clones stem from an unresolved V gene, and the remainder is unexplained. V and J calls and clone size come straight from that table; D and trimming were deduced from the DNA. The table for this sample lists some 70,000 clones; 88% of them were counted only once. Together, the top ten hold less than 55% of the sample.

Details on this clone: No antigen is known for it. Base qualities were left out, and no much larger clone turns up one base away.

In Seattle, one collaborating source enrolled patients while the infection was active and tracked those patients longitudinally over the course of disease. Whole blood was collected in K2EDTA tubes by collaborating institutions according to the institutions' own protocols. For TCRbeta analysis, collaborator samples were shipped as frozen whole blood, as isolated PBMCs, or as DNA extracted from either sample type. The TCR was taken from a woman aged 60 to 75 with COVID-19, enrolled during active disease. The chain employs TRBV5-1 and TRBJ2-3, with a weak D call of TRBD1 (6 bases match). The sequencing input was peripheral blood. The CDR3 amino acid sequence is: CASSRAAWGRSDTDTQYF. The DNA is TGCGCCAGCAGCCGCGCGGCGTGGGGGCGTTCGGACACAGATACGCAGTATTTT.